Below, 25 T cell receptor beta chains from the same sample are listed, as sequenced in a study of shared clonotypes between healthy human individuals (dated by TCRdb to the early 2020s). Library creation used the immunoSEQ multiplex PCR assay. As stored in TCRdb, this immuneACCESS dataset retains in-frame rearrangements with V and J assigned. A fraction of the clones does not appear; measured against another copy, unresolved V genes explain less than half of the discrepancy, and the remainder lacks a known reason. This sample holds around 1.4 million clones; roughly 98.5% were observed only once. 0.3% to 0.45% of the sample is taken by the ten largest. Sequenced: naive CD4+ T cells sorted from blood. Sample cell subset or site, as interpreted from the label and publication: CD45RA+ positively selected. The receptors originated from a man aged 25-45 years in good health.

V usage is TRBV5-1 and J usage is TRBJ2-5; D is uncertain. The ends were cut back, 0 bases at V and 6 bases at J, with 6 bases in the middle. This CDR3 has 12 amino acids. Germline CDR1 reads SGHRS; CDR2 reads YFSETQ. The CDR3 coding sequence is TGCGCCAGCAGCTTGGTTGGGCAGACCCAGTACTTC. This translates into CASSLVGQTQYF.

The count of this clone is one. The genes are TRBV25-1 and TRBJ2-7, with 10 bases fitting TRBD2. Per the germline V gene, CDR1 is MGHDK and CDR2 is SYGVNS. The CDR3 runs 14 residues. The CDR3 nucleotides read TGTGCTTCCCAGCCGGGACTAGCGTTATACGAGCAGTACTTC. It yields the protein CASQPGLALYEQYF.

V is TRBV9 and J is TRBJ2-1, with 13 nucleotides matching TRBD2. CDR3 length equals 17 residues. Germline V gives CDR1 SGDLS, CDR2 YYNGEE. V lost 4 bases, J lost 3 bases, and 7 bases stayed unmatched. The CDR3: CASSTGLAGAHYNEQFF. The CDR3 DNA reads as TGTGCCAGCAGCACCGGACTAGCGGGAGCCCACTACAATGAGCAGTTCTTC.

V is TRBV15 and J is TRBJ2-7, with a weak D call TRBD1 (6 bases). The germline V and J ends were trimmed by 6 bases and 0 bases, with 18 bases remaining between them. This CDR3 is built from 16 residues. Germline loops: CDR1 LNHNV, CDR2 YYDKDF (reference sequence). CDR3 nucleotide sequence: TGTGCCACCAGGATGATTGGGGACACGGCCTCCTACGAGCAGTACTTC. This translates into CATRMIGDTASYEQYF.

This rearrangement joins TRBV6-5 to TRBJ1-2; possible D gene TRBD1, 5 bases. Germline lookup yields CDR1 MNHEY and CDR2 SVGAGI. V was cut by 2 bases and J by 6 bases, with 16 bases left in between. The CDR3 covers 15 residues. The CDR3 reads CASSYLGPPGDGYTF. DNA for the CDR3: TGTGCCAGCAGTTACCTCGGGCCGCCGGGGGATGGCTACACCTTC.

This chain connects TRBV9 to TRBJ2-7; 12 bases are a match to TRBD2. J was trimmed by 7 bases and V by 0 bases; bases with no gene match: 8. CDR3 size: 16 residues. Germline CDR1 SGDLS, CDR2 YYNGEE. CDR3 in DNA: TGTGCCAGCAGCGTAGGAGCTAGCGGGAGGGCTGGTGAGCAGTACTTC. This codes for CASSVGASGRAGEQYF. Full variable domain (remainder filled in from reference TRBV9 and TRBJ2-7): DSGVTQTPKHLITATGQRVTLRCSPRSGDLSVYWYQQSLDQGLQFLIQYYNGEERAKGNILERFSAQQFPDLHSELNLSSLELGDSALYFCASSVGASGRAGEQYFGPGTRLTVT.

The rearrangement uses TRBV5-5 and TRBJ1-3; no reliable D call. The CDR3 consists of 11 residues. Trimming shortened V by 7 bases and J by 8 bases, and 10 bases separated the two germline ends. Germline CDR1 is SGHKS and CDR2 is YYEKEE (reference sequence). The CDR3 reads CASAHGYTIYF. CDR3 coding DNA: TGTGCCAGCGCCCATGGCTACACCATATATTTT.

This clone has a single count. CDR3 in DNA: TGTGCCAGCAGTGATCGAAGCACAGATACGCAGTATTTT. The encoded protein is CASSDRSTDTQYF. The J gene is TRBJ2-3, the V gene TRBV25-1; no clear D gene. The germline gives CDR1 MGHDK, CDR2 SYGVNS. Deletions cut 3 bases from V and 0 bases from J, with 4 bases between. The CDR3 covers 13 residues.

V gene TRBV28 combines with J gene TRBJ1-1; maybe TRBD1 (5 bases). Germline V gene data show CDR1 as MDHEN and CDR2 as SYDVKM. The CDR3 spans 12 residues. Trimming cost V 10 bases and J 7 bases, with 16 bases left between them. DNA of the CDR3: TGTGCCACAGGACCCCCCAGGGTTGAAGCTTTCTTT. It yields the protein CATGPPRVEAFF.

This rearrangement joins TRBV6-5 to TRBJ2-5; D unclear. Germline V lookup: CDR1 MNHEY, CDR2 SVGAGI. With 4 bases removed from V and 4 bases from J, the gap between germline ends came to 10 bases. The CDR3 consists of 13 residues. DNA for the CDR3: TGTGCCAGCAGTTGGATACCAAGAGAGACCCAGTACTTC. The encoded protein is CASSWIPRETQYF.

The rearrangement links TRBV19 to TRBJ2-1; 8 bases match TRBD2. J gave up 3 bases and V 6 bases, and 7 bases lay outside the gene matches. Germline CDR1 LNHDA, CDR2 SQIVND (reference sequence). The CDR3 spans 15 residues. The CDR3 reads CASSPLAGGYNEQFF. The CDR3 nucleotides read TGTGCCAGTAGCCCTCTAGCGGGCGGCTACAATGAGCAGTTCTTC.

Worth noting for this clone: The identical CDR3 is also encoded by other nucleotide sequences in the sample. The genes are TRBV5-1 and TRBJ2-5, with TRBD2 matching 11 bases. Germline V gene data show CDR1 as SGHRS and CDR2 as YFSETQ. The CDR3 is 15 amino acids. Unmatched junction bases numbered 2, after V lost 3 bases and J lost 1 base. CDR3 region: CASSSGLAVQETQYF. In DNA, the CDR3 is TGCGCCAGCAGCTCGGGACTAGCGGTCCAAGAGACCCAGTACTTC.

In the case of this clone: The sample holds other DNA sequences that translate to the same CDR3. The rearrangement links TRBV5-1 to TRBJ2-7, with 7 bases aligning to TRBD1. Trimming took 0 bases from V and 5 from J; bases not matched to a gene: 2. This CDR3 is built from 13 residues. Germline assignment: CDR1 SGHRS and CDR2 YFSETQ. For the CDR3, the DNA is TGCGCCAGCAGCTTGGGCGACAGGGACGAGCAGTACTTC. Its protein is CASSLGDRDEQYF.

In DNA, the CDR3 is TGTGCCAGCAGTTTCGGCTCCAGTCACAATGAGCAGTTCTTC. Its protein is CASSFGSSHNEQFF. The rearrangement links TRBV28 to TRBJ2-1; D gene uncertain. The V end was cut by 3 bases, the J end by 5 bases, with 11 bases between. Germline V gene data show CDR1 as MDHEN and CDR2 as SYDVKM. The CDR3 has 14 residues.

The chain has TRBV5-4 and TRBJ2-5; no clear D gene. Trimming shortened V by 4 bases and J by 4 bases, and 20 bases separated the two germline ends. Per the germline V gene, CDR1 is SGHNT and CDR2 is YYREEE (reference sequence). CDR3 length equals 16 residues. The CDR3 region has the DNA TGTGCCAGCAGCCTTGACCCGATCAGGATCCGAGAGACCCAGTACTTC. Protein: CASSLDPIRIRETQYF. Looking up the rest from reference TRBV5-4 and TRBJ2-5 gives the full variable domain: ETGVTQSPTHLIKTRGQQVTLRCSSQSGHNTVSWYQQALGQGPQFIFQYYREEENGRGNFPPRFSGLQFPNYSSELNVNALELDDSALYLCASSLDPIRIRETQYFGPGTRLLVL.

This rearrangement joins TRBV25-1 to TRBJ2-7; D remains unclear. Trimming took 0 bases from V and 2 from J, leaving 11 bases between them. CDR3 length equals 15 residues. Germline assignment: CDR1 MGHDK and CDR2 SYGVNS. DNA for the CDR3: TGTGCCAGCAGTGAATATATCATACCCGCCTACGAGCAGTACTTC. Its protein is CASSEYIIPAYEQYF.

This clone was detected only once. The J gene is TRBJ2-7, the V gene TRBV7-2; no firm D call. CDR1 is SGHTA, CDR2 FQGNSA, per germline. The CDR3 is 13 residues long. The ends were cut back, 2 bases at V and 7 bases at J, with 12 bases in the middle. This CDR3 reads CASSLSGGLEQYF. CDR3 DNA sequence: TGTGCCAGCAGCTTATCAGGCGGTTTGGAGCAGTACTTC.

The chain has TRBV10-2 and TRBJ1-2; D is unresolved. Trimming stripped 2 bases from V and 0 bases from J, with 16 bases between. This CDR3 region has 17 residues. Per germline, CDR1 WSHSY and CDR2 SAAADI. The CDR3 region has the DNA TGCGCCAGCAGTGAGCCCGTTTCTGGGCCAACTAACTATGGCTACACCTTC. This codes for CASSEPVSGPTNYGYTF.

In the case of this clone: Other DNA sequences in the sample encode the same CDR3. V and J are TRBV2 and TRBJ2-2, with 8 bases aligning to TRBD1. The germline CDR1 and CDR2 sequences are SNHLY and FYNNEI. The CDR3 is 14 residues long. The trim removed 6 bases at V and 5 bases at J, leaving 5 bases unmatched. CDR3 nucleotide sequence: TGTGCCAGCAGCGACAGGGGTGGAACCGGGGAGCTGTTTTTT. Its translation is CASSDRGGTGELFF.

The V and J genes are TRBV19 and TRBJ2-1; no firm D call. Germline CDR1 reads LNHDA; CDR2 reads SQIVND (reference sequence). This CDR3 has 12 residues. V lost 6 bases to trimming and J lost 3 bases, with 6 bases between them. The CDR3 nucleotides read TGTGCCAGTAGCGACGACTACAATGAGCAGTTCTTC. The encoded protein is CASSDDYNEQFF.

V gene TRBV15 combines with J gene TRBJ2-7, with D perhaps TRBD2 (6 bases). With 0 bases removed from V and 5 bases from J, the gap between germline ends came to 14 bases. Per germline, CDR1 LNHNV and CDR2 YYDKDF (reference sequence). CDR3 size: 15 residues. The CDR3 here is CATSRDNSGDHEQYF. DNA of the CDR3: TGTGCCACCAGCAGAGATAATTCGGGGGACCACGAGCAGTACTTC.

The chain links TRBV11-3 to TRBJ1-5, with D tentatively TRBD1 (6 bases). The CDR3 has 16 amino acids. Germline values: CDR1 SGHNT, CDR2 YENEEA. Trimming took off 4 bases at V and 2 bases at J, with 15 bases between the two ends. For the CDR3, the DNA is TGTGCCAGCAGCTGGGAACAGGGTTTTCGCAATCAGCCCCAGCATTTT. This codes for CASSWEQGFRNQPQHF.

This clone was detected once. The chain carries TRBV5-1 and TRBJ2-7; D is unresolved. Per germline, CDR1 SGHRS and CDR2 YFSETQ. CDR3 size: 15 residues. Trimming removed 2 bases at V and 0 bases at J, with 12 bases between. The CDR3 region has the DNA TGCGCCAGCAGCTTAAGTCTAGTAAGCTCCTACGAGCAGTACTTC. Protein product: CASSLSLVSSYEQYF.

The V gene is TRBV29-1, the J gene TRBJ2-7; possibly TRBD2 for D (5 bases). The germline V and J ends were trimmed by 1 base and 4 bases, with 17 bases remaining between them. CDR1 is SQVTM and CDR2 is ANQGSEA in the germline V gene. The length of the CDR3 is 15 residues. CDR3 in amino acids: CSVEGGRKKGYEQYF. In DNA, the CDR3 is TGCAGCGTTGAAGGAGGGCGCAAAAAAGGGTACGAGCAGTACTTC.

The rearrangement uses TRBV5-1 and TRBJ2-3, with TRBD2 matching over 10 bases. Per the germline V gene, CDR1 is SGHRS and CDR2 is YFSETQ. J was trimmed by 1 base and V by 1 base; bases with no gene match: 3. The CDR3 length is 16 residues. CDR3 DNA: TGCGCCAGCAGCTTGTATGGGACTAGCGGCACAGATACGCAGTATTTT. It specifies CASSLYGTSGTDTQYF.